The 18 T cell receptor beta chains below were found in one sample sequenced in a study of T-cell reconstitution after alpha-beta-depleted transplantation in children. Library preparation (for TCRbeta) was performed with unique molecular identifiers. TCRdb redid the calling of the PCR reads with MiXCR, one entry per CDR3 protein. The sample has fewer than 700,000 distinct CDR3 sequences; more than 20% are singletons. This sample comprised PBMCs, mostly from graft donor cells, obtained 360 days after TCRalphabeta/CD19-depleted stem cell transplant. These receptors all come from a boy under three years old who had a stem cell transplant for acute myeloid leukemia, so the T cells may come from the graft donor.

This clonotype appeared a few times. V and J are TRBV12-3 or TRBV12-4 and TRBJ2-3, with D perhaps TRBD1 or TRBD2 (5 bases each). V was clipped by 4 bases and J by 7 bases, with 21 bases between them. The CDR3 covers 16 residues. CDR3 residues: CASSWGSLAFMNTQYF. DNA of the CDR3: TGTGCCAGCAGTTGGGGGAGCCTGGCATTTATGAATACGCAGTATTTT.

The chain uses TRBV12-3 or TRBV12-4 and TRBJ2-7; weak D call: TRBD1 (5 bases). This CDR3 is built from 13 residues. V was clipped by 6 bases and J by 1 base, with 10 bases between them. CDR3 amino acids: CASRSTGSYEQYF. The CDR3 DNA reads as TGTGCCAGCAGAAGTACAGGTTCCTACGAGCAGTACTTC.

This clonotype was seen at least ten times. The genes are TRBV7-2 and TRBJ1-5; 7 bases align to TRBD1. The CDR3 has 14 amino acids. From germline, CDR1 is SGHTA and CDR2 FQGNSA. The junction had 2 bases not matched to a gene; V was cut back by 3 bases and J by 3 bases. CDR3 nucleotides: TGTGCCAGCAGCTTCGACAGGGACAATCAGCCCCAGCATTTT. This sequence encodes CASSFDRDNQPQHF.

The genes are TRBV7-9 and TRBJ2-7, with 7 bases identical to TRBD2. V shed 4 bases and J 2 bases; nucleotides not matched to a gene: 8. The CDR3 loop spans 15 amino acids. CDR1 SEHNR and CDR2 FQNEAQ come from the germline V gene (reference sequence). The CDR3 DNA follows: TGTGCCAGCAGCTCAACCTCCGCGGGGGCCTACGAGCAGTACTTC. Amino acids: CASSSTSAGAYEQYF.

This clonotype was seen only a few times. The chain couples TRBV7-3 to TRBJ2-1; maybe TRBD1 (6 bases). This CDR3 spans 15 amino acids. The V end was cut by 2 bases, the J end by 4 bases, with 12 bases between. Germline assignment: CDR1 SGHTA and CDR2 FQGTGA. CDR3 DNA sequence: TGTGCCAGCAGCTTAGGTCAGGGGATGTACAATGAGCAGTTCTTC. Translating it yields CASSLGQGMYNEQFF.

The chain couples TRBV19 to TRBJ1-1; 8 nucleotides match TRBD1. V shed 6 bases, J shed 6 bases, and the junction held 9 bases outside the gene matches. Germline CDR1 is LNHDA and CDR2 is SQIVND (reference sequence). The CDR3 extends over 14 amino acids. The chain's CDR3 is CASSPRGDRPEAFF. CDR3 DNA sequence: TGTGCCAGTAGCCCCCGCGGGGACAGGCCTGAAGCTTTCTTT.

The chain uses TRBV20-1 and TRBJ2-7, with 12 bases lining up with TRBD2. V lost 5 bases to trimming and J lost 3 bases; unmatched junction nucleotides: 5. The CDR3 spans 14 residues. Germline loops: CDR1 DFQATT, CDR2 SNEGSKA (reference sequence). For the CDR3, the DNA is TGCAGTGCTCTGACTAGCGGGGGAAACTACGAGCAGTACTTC. It translates to CSALTSGGNYEQYF.

The genes are TRBV29-1 and TRBJ1-2, with 8 bases aligning to TRBD1. The CDR3 has 12 amino acids. CDR1 SQVTM and CDR2 ANQGSEA come from the germline V gene. Losses at the gene ends were 7 bases for V and 6 bases for J; bases not matched to a gene: 7. The CDR3 DNA sequence: TGCAGCGCCGGACAGGGAGGAGATGGCTACACCTTC. Its protein is CSAGQGGDGYTF.

Many counts were recorded for this clonotype. This chain uses TRBV12-3 or TRBV12-4 with TRBJ1-1; a possible D gene is TRBD1 (6 bases). V gave up 3 bases and J gave up 3 bases, with 11 bases separating them. CDR3 size: 14 residues. The CDR3 loop is CASSFNRVDTEAFF. The CDR3 DNA reads as TGTGCCAGCAGTTTTAACAGGGTAGACACTGAAGCTTTCTTT.

This clonotype was seen more than once but under ten times. This chain connects TRBV12-3 or TRBV12-4 to TRBJ2-1; 12 positions match TRBD2. CDR3 length equals 13 residues. Unmatched junction bases numbered 7, after V lost 5 bases and J lost 14 bases. CDR3 sequence reads: CASSRSLAGGKFF. Here the CDR3 DNA reads TGTGCCAGCAGTCGCTCCCTAGCGGGGGGGAAGTTCTTC.

J is TRBJ2-3 and V is TRBV10-3; 8 bases are a match to TRBD1. V lost 5 bases to trimming and J lost 5 bases; unmatched junction nucleotides: 3. Germline CDR1 is ENHRY and CDR2 is SYGVKD. There are 13 residues in the CDR3. CDR3 sequence: CAISRTGRDTQYF. Written as DNA, the CDR3 is TGTGCCATCAGTCGGACAGGGAGAGATACGCAGTATTTT.

This clonotype was observed a few times. The J gene is TRBJ1-1, the V gene TRBV12-3 or TRBV12-4, with a weak D call TRBD1 (5 bases). Trimming cost V 10 bases and J 7 bases, with 13 bases left between them. The CDR3 is 11 amino acids. The CDR3 bases are TGTGCCACCGAGCAGGGACGTGAAGCTTTCTTT. Protein: CATEQGREAFF.

V gene TRBV29-1 combines with J gene TRBJ1-2; D gene uncertain. The V gene lost 4 bases and the J gene lost 5 bases, with 14 bases spanning the gap. Germline V CDR1 and CDR2: SQVTM, ANQGSEA. The CDR3 totals 13 residues. CDR3 sequence (DNA): TGCAGCGTTGGTTCGCACAAGCTTTATGGCTACACCTTC. Its translation: CSVGSHKLYGYTF. The full variable domain, completed using reference TRBV29-1 and TRBJ1-2, is SAVISQKPSRDICQRGTSLTIQCQVDSQVTMMFWYRQQPGQSLTLIATANQGSEATYESGFVIDKFPISRPNLTFSTLTVSNMSPEDSSIYLCSVGSHKLYGYTFGSGTRLTVV.

CDR3 sequence reads: CASSLGVSGVDTQYF. The CDR3, as DNA: TGTGCCAGCAGCTTAGGTGTTAGCGGGGTGGATACGCAGTATTTT. The V call is TRBV7-6, the J call TRBJ2-3; 8 positions match TRBD2. With V trimmed by 1 base and J by 6 bases, 6 bases remained unmatched. The CDR3 is 15 residues long. Germline CDR1 reads SGHVS; CDR2 reads FNYEAQ.

This clonotype was counted at least ten times. The chain uses TRBV15 and TRBJ1-4; D might be TRBD1 (5 bases). CDR1 and CDR2 (germline): LNHNV, YYDKDF (reference sequence). This CDR3 is built from 15 residues. Trimming removed 3 bases at V and 3 bases at J, with 11 bases between. The CDR3 bases are TGTGCCACCAGCAGGGCCGGGACGGCTAATGAAAAACTGTTTTTT. This encodes CATSRAGTANEKLFF.

V gene TRBV20-1 combines with J gene TRBJ1-2; possible D gene TRBD1, 5 bases. Germline V CDR1 and CDR2: DFQATT, SNEGSKA (reference sequence). V lost 0 bases to trimming and J lost 3 bases, with 14 bases between them. The CDR3 is made up of 15 amino acids. The CDR3 loop reads CSARDRHPQDYGYTF. In nucleotides, the CDR3 is TGCAGTGCTAGAGATAGGCATCCACAGGACTATGGCTACACCTTC.

This clonotype was observed many times. The chain links TRBV18 to TRBJ1-1, with 7 bases identical to TRBD1. Germline CDR1 is KGHSH and CDR2 is LQKENI. With 2 bases clipped from V and 8 bases from J, the junction kept 5 bases outside the gene matches. CDR3 length: 13 amino acids. The CDR3: CASSPGRDREAFF. The DNA of the CDR3 is TGTGCCAGCTCACCAGGCAGGGACAGAGAAGCTTTCTTT.

This clonotype has ten or more counts. This sequence joins TRBV29-1 and TRBJ1-2; D call uncertain. The CDR3 runs 11 residues. Between the trimmed V and J ends, which lost 3 bases and 6 bases, there was a span of 8 bases. CDR1 and CDR2 from the germline V gene are SQVTM and ANQGSEA. DNA of the CDR3: TGCAGCGTTGACAGAGGCGATGGCTACACCTTC. Its protein product is CSVDRGDGYTF.